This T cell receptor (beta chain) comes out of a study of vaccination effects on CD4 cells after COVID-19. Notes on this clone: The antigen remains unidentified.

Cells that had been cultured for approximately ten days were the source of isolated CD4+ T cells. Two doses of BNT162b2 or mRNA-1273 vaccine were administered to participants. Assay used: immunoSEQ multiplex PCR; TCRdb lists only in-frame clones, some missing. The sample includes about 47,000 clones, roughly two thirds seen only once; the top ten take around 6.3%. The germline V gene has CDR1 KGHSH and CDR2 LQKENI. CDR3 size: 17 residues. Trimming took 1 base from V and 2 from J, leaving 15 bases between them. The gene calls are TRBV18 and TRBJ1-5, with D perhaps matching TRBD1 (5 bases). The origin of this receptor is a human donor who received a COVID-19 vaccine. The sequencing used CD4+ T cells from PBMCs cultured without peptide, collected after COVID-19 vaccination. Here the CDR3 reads CASSPRGPGGGNQPQHF. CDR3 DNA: TGTGCCAGCTCACCACGGGGCCCGGGTGGGGGCAATCAGCCCCAGCATTTT.